This record covers a single T cell receptor (beta chain). Antigen: not known. These data are taken from a study of beta chain features in type 1 diabetes. CDR3 length: 17 residues. As every portion of the isolated RNA was reverse transcribed, the sequencing read expressed TCRB transcripts. This table comes from immunoSEQ multiplex PCR, and its TCRdb copy is limited to in-frame clones, with some not included. The sample has some 200,000 clones; 16% are singletons. Study-level points and caveats: All four CD4+ subsets from Type 1 diabetes patients carried moderately but significantly shorter TCRB CDR3s.

The clonotype originates from a man younger than 40 with type 1 diabetes. This rearrangement joins TRBV1 to TRBJ2-1; TRBD2 is the table's D call and was not checked against the DNA. TRBV1 represents a pseudogene. Sequencing input: naive CD4+ T cells from blood. CDR3 protein: CTSSQETGTSGTNEQFF. The CDR3, as DNA: TGCACCAGCAGCCAGGAAACCGGGACTAGCGGGACAAATGAGCAGTTCTTC.